This T cell receptor (beta chain) was recorded in a study of blood T cell repertoires in COVID-19. Whole-study context: Samples of COVID-19 (acute and convalescent) were obtained from the United States, Italy and Spain. PBMCs, B-cell-depleted T cells, or T cells were the source of the cDNA or gDNA that made up the material.

Per the original data handling: Counts of nucleated cells, estimated from reference gene primer amplification, were obtained. Sequenced by immunoSEQ multiplex PCR; TCRdb stores in-frame clones only, minus some. From that table come the V and J calls and clone size; the DNA was used to work out D and trimming. The table lists just over 650,000 clones, around 90% of them singletons, with 0.2% to 0.3% in the top ten. Germline lookup yields CDR1 LGHNA and CDR2 YSLEER. Trimming cost V 1 base and J 6 bases; bases outside gene matches: 6. This CDR3 is 14 amino acids long. Sequencing used peripheral blood. This TCR was recovered from a woman under 30 with acute or convalescent COVID-19. J is TRBJ2-7 and V is TRBV4-3; TRBD1 matches 7 bases. The CDR3 loop is CASSQARGQVEQYF. In DNA form, the CDR3 reads TGCGCCAGCAGCCAAGCAAGGGGGCAGGTCGAGCAGTACTTC.